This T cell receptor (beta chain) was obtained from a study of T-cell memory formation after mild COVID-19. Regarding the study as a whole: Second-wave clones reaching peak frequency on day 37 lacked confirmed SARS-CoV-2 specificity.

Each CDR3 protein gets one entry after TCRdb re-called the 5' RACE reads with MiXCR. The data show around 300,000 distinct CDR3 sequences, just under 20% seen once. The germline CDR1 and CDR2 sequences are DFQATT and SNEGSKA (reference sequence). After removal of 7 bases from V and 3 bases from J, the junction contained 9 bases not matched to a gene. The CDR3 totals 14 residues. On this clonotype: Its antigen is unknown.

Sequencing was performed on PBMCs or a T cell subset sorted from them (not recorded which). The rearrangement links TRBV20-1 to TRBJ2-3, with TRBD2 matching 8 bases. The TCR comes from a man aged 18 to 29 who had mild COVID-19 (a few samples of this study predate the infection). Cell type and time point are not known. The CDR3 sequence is CSVARGGWTDTQYF. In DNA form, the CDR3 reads TGCAGTGTCGCACGGGGGGGTTGGACAGATACGCAGTATTTT.